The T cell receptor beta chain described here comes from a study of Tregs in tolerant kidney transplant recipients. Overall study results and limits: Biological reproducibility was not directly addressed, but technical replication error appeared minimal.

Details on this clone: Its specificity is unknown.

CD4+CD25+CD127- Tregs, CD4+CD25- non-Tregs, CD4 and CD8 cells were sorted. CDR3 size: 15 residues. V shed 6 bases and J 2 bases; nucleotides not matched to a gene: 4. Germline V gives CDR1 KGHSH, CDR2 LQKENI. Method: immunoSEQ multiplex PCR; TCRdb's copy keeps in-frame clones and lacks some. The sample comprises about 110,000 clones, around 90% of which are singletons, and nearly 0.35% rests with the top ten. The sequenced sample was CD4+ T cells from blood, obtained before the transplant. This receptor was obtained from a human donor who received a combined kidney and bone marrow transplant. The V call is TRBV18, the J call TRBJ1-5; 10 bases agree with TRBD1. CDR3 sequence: CASSLGTGGNQPQHF. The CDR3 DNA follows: TGTGCCAGCTCCCTTGGGACAGGGGGCAATCAGCCCCAGCATTTT.